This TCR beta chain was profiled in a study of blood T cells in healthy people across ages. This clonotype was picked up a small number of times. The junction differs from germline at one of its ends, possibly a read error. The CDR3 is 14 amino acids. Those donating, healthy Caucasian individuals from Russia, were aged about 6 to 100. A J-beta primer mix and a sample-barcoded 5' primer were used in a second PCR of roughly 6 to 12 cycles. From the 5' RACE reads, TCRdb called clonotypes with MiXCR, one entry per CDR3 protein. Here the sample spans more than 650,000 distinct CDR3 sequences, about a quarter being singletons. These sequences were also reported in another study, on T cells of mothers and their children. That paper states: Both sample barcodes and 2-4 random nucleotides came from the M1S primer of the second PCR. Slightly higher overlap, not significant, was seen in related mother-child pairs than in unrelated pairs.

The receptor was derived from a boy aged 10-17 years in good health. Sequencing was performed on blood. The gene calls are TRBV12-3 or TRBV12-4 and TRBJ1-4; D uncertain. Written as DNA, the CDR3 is TGTGCCGGCAGTTTTTCCGCGACTAATGAAAAACTGTTTTTT. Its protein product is CAGSFSATNEKLFF.